The 27 T cell receptor beta chains listed next were all sequenced from one sample in a study of identical twins. TCRdb ran MiXCR on the 5' RACE reads and lists one entry per CDR3 protein. The table lists about 280,000 distinct CDR3 sequences, roughly 8.6% of them singletons. The same data also contributed to another study, on yellow fever vaccine responses in identical twins.

Material: memory (CD45RO+) T cells sorted from blood. Source of these receptors: a woman between 18 and 29 years old in good health.

This clonotype was detected ten times or more. The chain combines TRBV5-1 with TRBJ2-1; D uncertain. This CDR3 comprises 13 residues. V was trimmed by 1 base and J by 4 bases, leaving 6 bases between them. Germline V CDR1 and CDR2: SGHRS, YFSETQ. The CDR3 DNA follows: TGCGCCAGCAGCTTGATAGGGTACAATGAGCAGTTCTTC. Protein sequence: CASSLIGYNEQFF.

The genes are TRBV12-3 or TRBV12-4 and TRBJ1-5; 9 bases match TRBD1. Unmatched junction bases numbered 10, after V lost 6 bases and J lost 7 bases. The length of the CDR3 is 15 residues. In DNA, the CDR3 is TGTGCCAGCAGCCGACAGGGGGGAGAAATCCAGCCCCAGCATTTT. This codes for CASSRQGGEIQPQHF.

The V gene is TRBV14, the J gene TRBJ1-1; D unclear. Per germline, CDR1 SGHDN and CDR2 FVKESK. The CDR3 contains 14 residues. V lost 7 bases and J 1 base, leaving 13 bases between the germline ends. The CDR3 DNA follows: TGTGCCAGCACCGGAGGGTTGTGGAACACTGAAGCTTTCTTT. It translates to CASTGGLWNTEAFF.

This clonotype was recorded many times. One junction end does not reproduce the germline sequence, and a read error may be involved. V and J are TRBV10-3 and TRBJ2-1; tentative D call: TRBD2 (5 bases). The CDR3 spans 11 residues. Germline loops: CDR1 ENHRY, CDR2 SYGVKD. In nucleotides, the CDR3 is TGTGCCATCAGTGAGGGGAGAGCAGTTCTCTTC. It specifies CAISEGRAVLF.

This clonotype was counted a few times. The chain recombines TRBV12-3 or TRBV12-4 with TRBJ1-1; D possibly corresponds to TRBD1 (5 bases). V lost 7 bases and J 4 bases, leaving 19 bases between the germline ends. The CDR3 sequence is 15 residues long. CDR3 in amino acids: CASTNPGHHRTEAFF. As DNA, the CDR3 is TGTGCCAGCACCAACCCCGGACACCACCGCACTGAAGCTTTCTTT.

This clonotype was detected many times. V and J are TRBV7-2 and TRBJ1-1; D is ambiguous. The CDR3 loop spans 15 amino acids. Germline V gene sequence: CDR1 SGHTA, CDR2 FQGNSA. V lost 3 bases, J lost 1 base, and 12 bases lay in between. CDR3 coding DNA: TGTGCCAGCAGCTTTATTGGATGGGGGAACACTGAAGCTTTCTTT. As protein: CASSFIGWGNTEAFF.

This clonotype was picked up many times. The rearrangement joins TRBV11-2 to TRBJ2-2; the D gene is possibly TRBD1 (6 bases). Trimming cost V 1 base and J 8 bases, with 14 bases left between them. Germline CDR1 is SGHAT and CDR2 is FQNNGV. This CDR3 has 15 amino acids. The CDR3 DNA reads as TGTGCCAGCAGCTTAGGGGCCAGGGGACGAGGGGAGCTGTTTTTT. Its translation is CASSLGARGRGELFF.

The chain has TRBV6-1 and TRBJ1-5; D is uncertain. Deletions cut 6 bases from V and 9 bases from J, with 18 bases between. Germline-derived CDR1 and CDR2 are MNHNS and SASEGT. The CDR3 is 14 residues long. CDR3 in amino acids: CASRHDAGDRPQHF. In nucleotides, the CDR3 is TGTGCCAGCAGACACGATGCGGGCGACCGGCCCCAGCATTTT.

This clonotype has at least ten counts. At one boundary the junction diverges from the germline segment, which might be a read error. This chain uses TRBV28 with TRBJ1-4; a possible D gene is TRBD1 (6 bases). The CDR3 loop spans 15 amino acids. Per the germline V gene, CDR1 is MDHEN and CDR2 is SYDVKM. This chain's CDR3 is CASTTSDSGDTHVVF. CDR3 DNA: TGTGCCAGCACCACCTCGGACAGCGGAGATACGCATGTGGTTTTT.

This clonotype was seen a few times. This chain links TRBV10-3 with TRBJ2-3; tentative D call: TRBD2 (6 bases). V lost 1 base and J lost 0, with 11 bases in between. Germline V gives CDR1 ENHRY, CDR2 SYGVKD. This CDR3 has 16 amino acids. CDR3: CAISEFRGTSTDTQYF. The CDR3 region has the DNA TGTGCCATCAGTGAGTTCCGGGGGACTAGCACAGATACGCAGTATTTT.

V is TRBV20-1 and J is TRBJ2-7; 8 nucleotides match TRBD2. CDR3 length: 13 amino acids. The trim removed 4 bases at V and 2 bases at J, leaving 4 bases unmatched. Germline CDR1 is DFQATT and CDR2 is SNEGSKA (reference sequence). The CDR3 nucleotides are TGCAGTGCTATTCCGGGACTAGCCTACGAGCAGTACGTC. Protein sequence: CSAIPGLAYEQYV.

In its sample, this clonotype was seen a few times. The gene calls are TRBV12-3 or TRBV12-4 and TRBJ2-7; 11 positions agree with TRBD2. The CDR3 totals 17 residues. V dropped 2 bases and J dropped 4; count of bases not matched to a gene: 10. Here the CDR3 reads CASSLRIGLAGAYEQYF. As DNA, the CDR3 is TGTGCCAGCAGTTTAAGAATCGGACTAGCGGGCGCATACGAGCAGTACTTC.

The rearrangement joins TRBV12-3 or TRBV12-4 to TRBJ2-1, with D perhaps TRBD2 (5 bases). V was cut by 0 bases and J by 5 bases, with 8 bases left in between. The CDR3 has 14 amino acids. CDR3 loop: CASSLAGEDNEQFF. The DNA for the CDR3 is TGTGCCAGCAGTTTAGCGGGAGAAGACAATGAGCAGTTCTTC.

V is TRBV4-1 and J is TRBJ2-1, with D unclear. CDR1 is MGHRA, CDR2 YSYEKL, per germline. V gave up 0 bases and J gave up 3 bases, with 12 bases separating them. This CDR3 is built from 16 residues. As DNA, the CDR3 is TGCGCCAGCAGCCAAGATGAGAGAGTGGACTACAATGAGCAGTTCTTC. Its translation: CASSQDERVDYNEQFF.

This clonotype was counted many times. This rearrangement joins TRBV20-1 to TRBJ2-3; D remains ambiguous. CDR3 length: 15 residues. V lost 0 bases to trimming and J lost 2 bases, with 12 bases between them. Germline V gene lookup returns CDR1 DFQATT and CDR2 SNEGSKA (reference sequence). As DNA, the CDR3 is TGCAGTGCTAGAGAGCACGGCTTTTACACAGATACGCAGTATTTT. It specifies CSAREHGFYTDTQYF.

This clonotype was observed at least ten times. The chain employs TRBV7-2 and TRBJ2-7; D is ambiguous. Germline V gives CDR1 SGHTA, CDR2 FQGNSA. V lost 5 bases to trimming and J lost 3 bases, with 5 bases between them. The CDR3 totals 11 residues. The chain's CDR3 is CASSARYEQYF. The DNA of the CDR3 is TGTGCCAGCAGCGCGCGCTACGAGCAGTACTTC.

This clonotype has a count of ten or more. This chain joins TRBV20-1 and TRBJ2-1, with 12 nucleotides matching TRBD1. Trimming removed 1 base from V and 0 bases from J; junction bases left unmatched: 7. The germline gives CDR1 DFQATT, CDR2 SNEGSKA (reference sequence). The CDR3 covers 18 residues. This chain's CDR3 is CSARVGTGGAGSYNEQFF. The CDR3 DNA reads TGCAGTGCTAGAGTGGGGACAGGGGGCGCGGGCTCCTACAATGAGCAGTTCTTC.

Judged by abundance, this clonotype is medium-sized. This rearrangement joins TRBV12-3 or TRBV12-4 to TRBJ2-1; TRBD2 matches at 10 bases. Losses at the gene ends were 5 bases for V and 7 bases for J; bases not matched to a gene: 11. The CDR3 sequence is 16 residues long. As DNA, the CDR3 is TGTGCCAGCAGTCAAGAAGGGACTAGCGCAGAGAATGAGCAGTTCTTC. Translated: CASSQEGTSAENEQFF.

This clonotype has more than one count but fewer than ten. The chain couples TRBV27 to TRBJ2-1, with 8 bases matching TRBD2. This CDR3 is 15 amino acids long. V gave up 7 bases and J gave up 4 bases; unmatched junction bases: 9. Germline CDR1 reads MNHEY; CDR2 reads SMNVEV (reference sequence). As DNA, the CDR3 is TGTGCCAGCACCCCTACTAGCGGACGTTACAATGAGCAGTTCTTC. Translated, it gives CASTPTSGRYNEQFF.

In this sample, this clonotype turned up many times. The J gene is TRBJ2-5, the V gene TRBV24-1, with TRBD2 matching 9 bases. CDR3 size: 14 residues. J lost 5 bases, V lost 9 bases, and 9 bases had no gene match. Germline CDR1 and CDR2: KGHDR and SFDVKD. The CDR3 loop reads CATSKASGDETQYF. The CDR3 region has the DNA TGTGCCACCTCGAAAGCTAGCGGGGATGAGACCCAGTACTTC.

This clonotype was picked up many times. The V gene is TRBV4-2, the J gene TRBJ2-3; 10 bases agree with TRBD2. This CDR3 has 16 residues. Germline V gives CDR1 LGHNA, CDR2 YNFKEQ. V trimming: 1 base; J trimming: 6 bases; junction bases outside the gene matches: 7. The CDR3 DNA follows: TGTGCCAGCAGCCAAGGGGAGCGGGGGGGCCCCGATACGCAGTATTTT. It yields the protein CASSQGERGGPDTQYF.

This clonotype has a count of ten or more. The gene calls are TRBV4-2 and TRBJ2-3; D perhaps matches TRBD1 (5 bases). V was cut by 0 bases and J by 3 bases, with 10 bases left in between. CDR1 LGHNA and CDR2 YNFKEQ come from the germline V gene. The CDR3 spans 15 residues. CDR3 in DNA: TGTGCCAGCAGCCAAGATCCAGGGATAACAGATACGCAGTATTTT. Its translation: CASSQDPGITDTQYF.

This clonotype was counted many times. This chain connects TRBV7-2 to TRBJ2-2; tentatively, D is TRBD2 (5 bases). The V gene's germline CDR1 is SGHTA and CDR2 FQGNSA. The CDR3 covers 14 residues. The ends were cut back, 5 bases at V and 4 bases at J, with 11 bases in the middle. The CDR3, as DNA: TGTGCCAGCAGCCGCGGACTTTCCACCGGGGAGCTGTTTTTT. Its protein is CASSRGLSTGELFF.

This clonotype was detected ten times or more. The V gene is TRBV5-5, the J gene TRBJ1-5; no clear D gene. Trimming removed 5 bases at V and 9 bases at J, with 12 bases between. Germline CDR1 is SGHKS and CDR2 is YYEKEE (reference sequence). The CDR3 spans 12 residues. CDR3: CASRPSEGPQHF. CDR3 nucleotide sequence: TGTGCCAGCAGGCCGTCCGAGGGGCCCCAGCATTTT. Full variable domain (missing parts from reference TRBV5-5 and TRBJ1-5): DAGVTQSPTHLIKTRGQQVTLRCSPISGHKSVSWYQQVLGQGPQFIFQYYEKEERGRGNFPDRFSARQFPNYSSELNVNALLLGDSALYLCASRPSEGPQHFGDGTRLSIL.

The chain uses TRBV7-3 and TRBJ2-1, with 7 bases identical to TRBD1. Germline-derived CDR1 and CDR2 are SGHTA and FQGTGA. With 5 bases clipped from V and 12 bases from J, the junction kept 13 bases outside the gene matches. The CDR3 contains 14 residues. CDR3 protein: CASSQTAPTGVQFF. The CDR3 nucleotides read TGTGCCAGCAGCCAAACGGCCCCAACAGGGGTGCAGTTCTTC.

This clonotype came up many times. The V and J genes are TRBV9 and TRBJ1-2; TRBD1 aligns across 8 bases. Germline CDR1 SGDLS, CDR2 YYNGEE. CDR3 length: 15 residues. V was clipped by 3 bases and J by 4 bases; unmatched bases: 8. CDR3 amino acids: CASSAGDRLRYGYTF. In DNA form, the CDR3 reads TGTGCCAGCAGCGCCGGGGACAGGCTTCGCTATGGCTACACCTTC.

This clonotype was seen many times. The V and J genes are TRBV5-1 and TRBJ1-2; TRBD1 matches 7 bases. The CDR3 loop spans 14 amino acids. V shed 6 bases and J 1 base; nucleotides not matched to a gene: 6. Germline CDR1 SGHRS, CDR2 YFSETQ. The CDR3 DNA reads as TGCGCCAGCAAGCGGGACAGCCTTAACTATGGCTACACCTTC. This encodes CASKRDSLNYGYTF.